Presented here are 20 T cell receptor beta chains from one specimen sequenced in a study of cytotoxic CD8 clonotypes in ibrutinib-treated CLL. Clones were read by immunoSEQ multiplex PCR, and TCRdb kept only the in-frame ones, dropping some. The data hold some 150,000 clones, with approximately 80% observed a single time. The sample consisted of PBMCs, taken after 36 months of ibrutinib treatment. The receptors here all came from a human donor with chronic lymphocytic leukemia.

This clone was picked up one time. This chain links TRBV13 with TRBJ2-2; the D call may be TRBD1 or TRBD2 (5 bases each). In germline, CDR1 is PRHDT, CDR2 FYEKMQ (reference sequence). There are 18 residues in the CDR3. V was trimmed by 3 bases and J by 1 base, leaving 18 bases between them. The CDR3 region is CASSLDGWGRLNTGELFF. As DNA, the CDR3 is TGTGCCAGCAGCTTGGACGGTTGGGGACGGCTGAACACCGGGGAGCTGTTTTTT.

The chain has TRBV11-3 and TRBJ2-1; 9 nucleotides line up with TRBD1. Germline loops: CDR1 SGHNT, CDR2 YENEEA. CDR3 size: 15 residues. Germline trimming cut 4 bases from V and 6 bases from J; bases unmatched to any gene: 7. For the CDR3, the DNA is TGTGCCAGCAGCTCCCGACAGGGGGATGTCAATGAGCAGTTCTTC. This translates into CASSSRQGDVNEQFF. Full variable domain (missing parts from reference TRBV11-3 and TRBJ2-1): EAGVVQSPRYKIIEKKQPVAFWCNPISGHNTLYWYLQNLGQGPELLIRYENEEAVDDSQLPKDRFSAERLKGVDSTLKIQPAELGDSAVYLCASSSRQGDVNEQFFGPGTRLTVL.

V gene TRBV18 combines with J gene TRBJ2-7, with 10 nucleotides matching TRBD1. The CDR3 runs to 15 residues. The germline CDR1 and CDR2 sequences are KGHSH and LQKENI. Trimming at V came to 1 base and at J to 5 bases, leaving 5 bases not matched to a gene. CDR3 amino acids: CASSPQTGGNDEQYF. CDR3 nucleotide sequence: TGTGCCAGCTCACCACAGACAGGGGGCAACGACGAGCAGTACTTC.

This chain links TRBV9 with TRBJ2-1; 7 nucleotides agree with TRBD2. The CDR3 consists of 14 residues. Per germline, CDR1 SGDLS and CDR2 YYNGEE. V lost 4 bases and J lost 2; bases outside the gene matches: 3. CDR3 DNA: TGTGCCAGCAGCCCCCGGGGGGCCTACAATGAGCAGTTCTTC. Translated, it gives CASSPRGAYNEQFF.

CDR3 in amino acids: CASTGERRPQHF. The CDR3 DNA follows: TGTGCCAGCACCGGGGAGAGGAGGCCCCAGCATTTT. The rearrangement uses TRBV6-1 and TRBJ1-5; no clear D gene. The CDR3 has 12 residues. Trimming removed 7 bases at V and 9 bases at J, with 13 bases between. CDR1 is MNHNS, CDR2 SASEGT, per germline.

The chain carries TRBV30 and TRBJ1-2; weak D call: TRBD1 (5 bases). CDR1 and CDR2 (germline): GTSNPN, SVGIG (reference sequence). This CDR3 has 14 residues. V was pared by 1 base and J by 7 bases, with 16 bases between. CDR3 nucleotide sequence: TGTGCCTGGAGTGGGGACCGCAGTTATGGTGGCTACACCTTC. Translating gives CAWSGDRSYGGYTF. The variable domain in full, completed from reference TRBV30 and TRBJ1-2, reads SQTIHQWPATLVQPVGSPLSLECTVEGTSNPNLYWYRQAAGRGLQLLFYSVGIGQISSEVPQNLSASRPQDRQFILSSKKLLLSDSGFYLCAWSGDRSYGGYTFGSGTRLTVV.

The rearrangement joins TRBV29-1 to TRBJ1-3, with TRBD1 matching over 7 bases. Germline loops: CDR1 SQVTM, CDR2 ANQGSEA. This CDR3 is built from 15 residues. V lost 4 bases and J lost 0; bases outside the gene matches: 6. Written as DNA, the CDR3 is TGCAGCGTTGGGTACAGGGGCTCCTCTGGAAACACCATATATTTT. It yields the protein CSVGYRGSSGNTIYF.

This clone has a single count. Other nucleotide sequences from this sample produce the same CDR3. The genes are TRBV2 and TRBJ1-2; a weak D match, TRBD1 (6 bases). With 6 bases removed from V and 4 bases from J, the gap between germline ends came to 9 bases. This CDR3 has 12 amino acids. Per the germline V gene, CDR1 is SNHLY and CDR2 is FYNNEI. CDR3 sequence: CASRRGSYGYTF. The CDR3, as DNA: TGTGCCAGCAGGAGGGGGAGCTATGGCTACACCTTC.

This clone was counted a few times. This rearrangement joins TRBV11-2 to TRBJ1-2, with TRBD1 identical over 8 bases. V shed 3 bases and J 8 bases; nucleotides not matched to a gene: 5. There are 13 residues in the CDR3. CDR1 and CDR2 from the germline V gene are SGHAT and FQNNGV. CDR3 sequence reads: CASSFDRGGGYTF. The CDR3 DNA sequence: TGTGCCAGCAGCTTCGACAGGGGAGGCGGCTACACCTTC.

The V call is TRBV6-1, the J call TRBJ1-1; TRBD1 matches at 7 bases. The V gene end was trimmed by 5 bases and the J gene end by 3 bases; junction bases not matched to a gene: 6. CDR1 is MNHNS and CDR2 is SASEGT in the germline V gene. The CDR3 loop spans 14 amino acids. CDR3 region: CASSWDRDYTEAFF. The CDR3 DNA sequence: TGTGCCAGCAGTTGGGACAGAGATTACACTGAAGCTTTCTTT.

The rearrangement uses TRBV5-6 and TRBJ2-7; no definite D call. CDR1 SGHDT and CDR2 YYEEEE come from the germline V gene. The length of the CDR3 is 12 residues. Trimming stripped 4 bases from V and 4 bases from J, with 9 bases between. CDR3 protein: CASSLLQYEQYF. The CDR3 DNA is TGTGCCAGCAGCCTACTACAATACGAGCAGTACTTC.

The CDR3 is CASRQPPGYGYTF. DNA of the CDR3: TGTGCCAGCAGACAGCCTCCGGGCTATGGCTACACCTTC. The V gene is TRBV6-6, the J gene TRBJ1-2, with no clear D. Deletions cut 6 bases from V and 4 bases from J, with 12 bases between. CDR1 is MNHNY, CDR2 SVGAGI, per germline (reference sequence). The CDR3 runs 13 residues.

The chain carries TRBV7-9 and TRBJ1-4, with a weak D call TRBD1 (5 bases). The CDR3 is 13 amino acids. Germline loops: CDR1 SEHNR, CDR2 FQNEAQ (reference sequence). V lost 3 bases to trimming and J lost 6 bases, with 8 bases between them. The CDR3 coding sequence is TGTGCCAGCAGCTTCCAGGGCGATGAAAAACTGTTTTTT. Its translation is CASSFQGDEKLFF. Looking up the rest from reference TRBV7-9 and TRBJ1-4 gives the full variable domain: DTGVSQNPRHKITKRGQNVTFRCDPISEHNRLYWYRQTLGQGPEFLTYFQNEAQLEKSRLLSDRFSAERPKGSFSTLEIQRTEQGDSAMYLCASSFQGDEKLFFGSGTQLSVL.

This clone was observed once. V is TRBV6-5 and J is TRBJ1-2; no firm D call. The germline gives CDR1 MNHEY, CDR2 SVGAGI. The length of the CDR3 is 14 residues. V was shortened by 0 bases and J by 3 bases, with 8 bases between the two germline ends. DNA of the CDR3: TGTGCCAGCAGTTACTCTGTGGCCCACTATGGCTACACCTTC. Residues: CASSYSVAHYGYTF.

The gene calls are TRBV10-3 and TRBJ1-1; 7 bases line up with TRBD1. Germline assignment: CDR1 ENHRY and CDR2 SYGVKD. V trimming: 4 bases; J trimming: 7 bases; junction bases outside the gene matches: 9. This CDR3 has 14 amino acids. Here the CDR3 DNA reads TGTGCCATCAGTGCCCAGGGGACAGATATTGAAGCTTTCTTT. It yields the protein CAISAQGTDIEAFF.

The V and J genes are TRBV30 and TRBJ2-7; a weak D match, TRBD2 (6 bases). CDR1 is GTSNPN and CDR2 is SVGIG in the germline V gene (reference sequence). V was trimmed by 2 bases and J by 9 bases, leaving 17 bases between them. There are 13 residues in the CDR3. The CDR3: CAWSTPTGGVQYF. The CDR3 DNA sequence: TGTGCCTGGAGTACTCCGACTGGAGGGGTGCAGTACTTC.

This clone has a handful of counts. The rearrangement uses TRBV7-3 and TRBJ2-3; 7 nucleotides agree with TRBD1. Germline-derived CDR1 and CDR2 are SGHTA and FQGTGA. J gave up 2 bases and V 3 bases, and 8 bases lay outside the gene matches. The CDR3 contains 16 residues. CDR3 in DNA: TGTGCCAGCAGCTTGGGAACAGGGGCCCACACAGATACGCAGTATTTT. Amino acid sequence: CASSLGTGAHTDTQYF.

The chain links TRBV7-2 to TRBJ1-4, with a possible D match to TRBD1 (5 bases). The CDR3 is made up of 15 amino acids. V gave up 5 bases and J gave up 7 bases, with 17 bases separating them. Germline loops: CDR1 SGHTA, CDR2 FQGNSA. The DNA of the CDR3 is TGTGCCAGCAGCCCGGGACTCCTCGGCGGTGAAAAACTGTTTTTT. This sequence encodes CASSPGLLGGEKLFF.

This rearrangement joins TRBV28 to TRBJ2-3, with TRBD2 matching over 14 bases. Germline-derived CDR1 and CDR2 are MDHEN and SYDVKM. V was clipped by 5 bases and J by 11 bases; unmatched bases: 15. This CDR3 has 17 residues. The chain's CDR3 is CASSPSGTSGGAAMQYF. CDR3 DNA: TGTGCCAGCAGTCCGTCTGGGACTAGCGGGGGCGCCGCTATGCAGTATTTT. The full variable domain, its missing parts supplied by reference TRBV28 and TRBJ2-3, is DVKVTQSSRYLVKRTGEKVFLECVQDMDHENMFWYRQDPGLGLRLIYFSYDVKMKEKGDIPEGYSVSREKKERFSLILESASTNQTSMYLCASSPSGTSGGAAMQYFGPGTRLTVL.

This clone was recorded once. V and J are TRBV15 and TRBJ2-7, with 7 nucleotides matching TRBD1. The V and J ends lost 1 base and 2 bases, in that order; junction bases with no gene match: 5. CDR1 is LNHNV and CDR2 is YYDKDF in the germline V gene (reference sequence). The CDR3 extends over 15 amino acids. The CDR3 nucleotides are TGTGCCACCAGCAGAGGACAGGGATTGGCCTACGAGCAGTACTTC. As protein: CATSRGQGLAYEQYF. The entire variable domain, with the rest obtained from reference TRBV15 and TRBJ2-7, is as follows: DAMVIQNPRYQVTQFGKPVTLSCSQTLNHNVMYWYQQKSSQAPKLLFHYYDKDFNNEADTPDNFQSRRPNTSFCFLDIRSPGLGDTAMYLCATSRGQGLAYEQYFGPGTRLTVT.